These T cell receptor beta chains were read from a single sample in a study of Graves' ophthalmopathy and Graves' hyperthyroidism. TCRdb called the multiplex PCR reads again in MiXCR, with one record for every CDR3 protein. The table lists about 740,000 distinct CDR3 sequences, approximately 40% of them singletons. Source material: peripheral blood. These receptors all come from an adult man with Graves' ophthalmopathy. Both conserved end residues are part of each CDR3. D genes are given only for firm matches. Size is omitted from some rows. Given values are once, few, many or a class for expanded clones.

V	size	D	J	DNA	CDR3
TRBV5-1	many	TRBD1	TRBJ1-1	TGCGCCAGCAGCCCCTGGACAGGGAACACTGAAGCTTTCTTT	CASSPWTGNTEAFF
TRBV6-6	many	-	TRBJ1-1	TGTGCCAGCAGTCTATTTCCCACCAATCCTGAAGCTTTCTTT	CASSLFPTNPEAFF
TRBV4-1	few	-	TRBJ1-5	TGCGCCAGCAGCCAAGGGACCAGTATGTCGCGTCAGCCCCAGCATTTT	CASSQGTSMSRQPQHF
TRBV7-6	many	-	TRBJ1-5	TGTGCCAGCAGTCCTCAGGGAGCGGATCAGCCCCAGCATTTT	CASSPQGADQPQHF
TRBV9	-	-	TRBJ1-1	TGTGCCAGCAGCGTAGCGGGAATGAACACTGAAGCTTTCTTT	CASSVAGMNTEAFF
TRBV20-1	many	-	TRBJ1-2	TGCAGTGCTAGAGTCAGGGGATACGGCTACACCTTC	CSARVRGYGYTF
TRBV7-9	many	-	TRBJ1-1	TGTGCCAGCAGCCGGAGCCTGAACACTGAAGCTTTCTTT	CASSRSLNTEAFF
TRBV29-1	many	-	TRBJ1-1	TGCAGCGTGGTAGGACAGATCACTGAAGCTTTCTTT	CSVVGQITEAFF
TRBV14	few	TRBD1	TRBJ2-7	TGTGCCAGCAGCCACGGACAGGGGGCAAACGAGCAGTACTTC	CASSHGQGANEQYF
TRBV19	-	TRBD1	TRBJ1-1	TGTGCCAGTAGTGGCCGGACAGGGGGGAACACTGAAGCTTTCTTT	CASSGRTGGNTEAFF
TRBV19	-	-	TRBJ1-2	TGTGCCAGTAGTATGGAGGCTCCGGACGGCTACACCTTC	CASSMEAPDGYTF
TRBV25-1	-	TRBD2	TRBJ2-5	TGTGCCAGCAGTGATTCGGGACCTAGGACTAGCGGGGGGGCCAGAGAGACCCAGTACTTC	CASSDSGPRTSGGARETQYF
TRBV25-1	once	-	TRBJ2-5	TGTGCCAGCAGTCAGACCGGGAGATCGTACCAAGAGACCCAGTACTTC	CASSQTGRSYQETQYF
TRBV20-1	-	TRBD1	TRBJ1-6	TGCAGTGCTCAACTTACGGGACAGGGACATTCACCCCTCCACTTT	CSAQLTGQGHSPLHF
TRBV20-1	many	TRBD1	TRBJ1-2	TGCAGTGCTAGTGATATTCAGGGGGCCTATGGCTACACCTTC	CSASDIQGAYGYTF
TRBV27	once	-	TRBJ1-6	TGTGCCAGCAGTAACGACAGTAATTCACCCCTCCACTTT	CASSNDSNSPLHF
TRBV6-1	-	-	TRBJ1-1	TGTGCCAGCAGCCCAGCTTTAGGCACTGAAGCTTTCTTT	CASSPALGTEAFF
TRBV19	-	-	TRBJ2-7	TGTGCCAGTACGGCGGGACCATCTTACGAGCAGTACTTC	CASTAGPSYEQYF
TRBV29-1	-	TRBD1	TRBJ1-4	TGCAGCGTAGACGGACAGGGGGCCGTTGAAAAACTGTTTTTT	CSVDGQGAVEKLFF
TRBV7-8	many	-	TRBJ1-4	TGTGCCAGCTCTGTGACGGCGGCCTGGGGTCGTGAAAAACTGTTTTTT	CASSVTAAWGREKLFF
TRBV25-1	-	TRBD1	TRBJ2-6	TGTGCCAGCAGCCAAGATGGTCCAGGGGGCAACGTCCTGACTTTC	CASSQDGPGGNVLTF
TRBV2	many	TRBD1	TRBJ1-2	TGTGCCAGCAGTGACCCAGGGGGTCGGGGCTACACCTTC	CASSDPGGRGYTF
TRBV9	-	TRBD1	TRBJ1-2	TGTGCCAGCAGCGCATTAACCGGGACAGGGACTGGCTACACCTTC	CASSALTGTGTGYTF
TRBV2	many	-	TRBJ1-1	TGTGCCAGCAGTGAAGGAGGAGGGACTGGCACTGAAGCTTTCTTT	CASSEGGGTGTEAFF
TRBV11-2	-	TRBD1	TRBJ1-2	TGTGCCAGCAGCCAGGGGGGCCACTATGGCTACACCTTC	CASSQGGHYGYTF
TRBV10-3	few	TRBD1	TRBJ1-2	TGTGCCAGCAGTCCCAGGGGGTCAGGTGGCTACACCTTC	CASSPRGSGGYTF
TRBV2	many	-	TRBJ1-5	TGTGCCAGCAGCCATGACAGCAACAATCAGCCCCAGCATTTT	CASSHDSNNQPQHF
TRBV10-3	-	-	TRBJ1-1	TGTGCCAGCAGTTTTATGGGGGGGACAATTGAAGCTTTCTTT	CASSFMGGTIEAFF
TRBV9	-	TRBD2	TRBJ2-7	TGTGCCTGGACCTTGACTAGCGGGGACTACGAGCAGTACTTC	CAWTLTSGDYEQYF
TRBV10-3	many	TRBD1	TRBJ2-7	TGTGCCATCAGATTGGGACAGGGGGCCCTCGACGAGCAGTACTTC	CAIRLGQGALDEQYF
TRBV5-8	many	-	TRBJ1-3	TGTGCCAGCACCCCTTTCCAAGAGGGGCGAGGATATTTT	CASTPFQEGRGYF
TRBV11-2	-	TRBD1	TRBJ1-4	TGTGCCAGCAGCTCAGGGACAGTCGAGACGGGCCTTGCAACTAATGAAAAACTGTTTTTT	CASSSGTVETGLATNEKLFF
TRBV12-3/TRBV12-4	once	-	TRBJ1-2	TGTGCCAGCAGTCTGACAGATCGGGGCTACACCTTC	CASSLTDRGYTF
TRBV7-9	few	TRBD1	TRBJ2-7	TGTGCCAGCAGCGGTCCGGGACAGGGGAGGAACGAGCAGTACTTC	CASSGPGQGRNEQYF
TRBV25-1	-	TRBD2	TRBJ2-3	TGTGCCAGCACCTTTCGGGGGGGACCGGATACGCAGTATTTT	CASTFRGGPDTQYF